Shown below are 31 T cell receptor beta chains from a single sample sequenced in a study of molecular identifiers for immune sequencing clone quantification. TCRdb re-called the PCR reads with MiXCR, one entry per CDR3 protein. Of over 600,000 distinct CDR3 sequences listed, 15% to 20% were seen once; the top ten hold about 0.9%. The sample was naive CD8+ T cells from blood, with Jurkat cell RNA spiked in. The subset was: FACS-sorted CD8+CD4-CCR7+CD45RA+ naive T cells. Receptors originate from a human donor in good health. Some libraries in this study had Jurkat cell RNA spiked in.

Regarding this clonotype: This sequence may be a read error, since a much larger clone differs from it by one base. Here the CDR3 reads CASRAIQGTQPQHF. The CDR3, as DNA: TGTGCCAGCAGGGCGATACAGGGCACTCAGCCCCAGCATTTT. The chain employs TRBV28 and TRBJ1-5; tentative D call: TRBD1 (6 bases). V was clipped by 6 bases and J by 6 bases, with 15 bases between them. From germline, CDR1 is MDHEN and CDR2 SYDVKM. This CDR3 is 14 amino acids long. Looking up the rest from reference TRBV28 and TRBJ1-5 gives the full variable domain: DVKVTQSSRYLVKRTGEKVFLECVQDMDHENMFWYRQDPGLGLRLIYFSYDVKMKEKGDIPEGYSVSREKKERFSLILESASTNQTSMYLCASRAIQGTQPQHFGDGTRLSIL.

At least ten counts were recorded for this clonotype. The chain links TRBV7-9 to TRBJ2-3; TRBD2 matches at 9 bases. V was clipped by 0 bases and J by 1 base; unmatched bases: 8. This CDR3 region has 18 residues. Per germline, CDR1 SEHNR and CDR2 FQNEAQ (reference sequence). The DNA for the CDR3 is TGTGCCAGCAGCTTAGCGGTGCGGGAGGGCGTCGGCACAGATACGCAGTATTTT. As protein: CASSLAVREGVGTDTQYF.

About this clonotype itself: This may stem from a read error, because a much larger clone lies one nucleotide away. This chain joins TRBV30 and TRBJ2-3, with a tentative D call TRBD2 (5 bases). The V end was cut by 5 bases, the J end by 2 bases, with 11 bases between. Germline CDR1 is GTSNPN and CDR2 is SVGIG (reference sequence). This CDR3 comprises 13 residues. CDR3 nucleotides: TGTGCCTGGGGTAGCGACCACACAGATACGCAGTATTTT. It encodes CAWGSDHTDTQYF.

This chain connects TRBV6-2 or TRBV6-3 to TRBJ2-7; 7 bases fit TRBD1. Germline V lookup: CDR1 MNHEY, CDR2 SVGEGT. The CDR3 spans 14 residues. V lost 7 bases to trimming and J lost 2 bases; unmatched junction nucleotides: 8. This CDR3 reads CASTVRDRPYEQYF. CDR3 nucleotides: TGTGCCAGCACCGTCCGGGACAGACCCTACGAGCAGTACTTC.

The chain uses TRBV27 and TRBJ2-2; the D gene is possibly TRBD2 (5 bases). Germline V gives CDR1 MNHEY, CDR2 SMNVEV (reference sequence). The V gene lost 10 bases and the J gene lost 7 bases, with 16 bases spanning the gap. The CDR3 totals 13 residues. The CDR3 reads CAIGLSEDGELFF. In nucleotides, the CDR3 is TGTGCCATCGGTCTATCGGAGGACGGGGAGCTGTTTTTT.

This clonotype occurred a few times. For the CDR3, the DNA is TGTGCCAGCAGTTATTCTATCTATAGCAATCAGCCCCAGCATTTT. Protein sequence: CASSYSIYSNQPQHF. The chain recombines TRBV27 with TRBJ1-5, with no clear D. Germline V gene lookup returns CDR1 MNHEY and CDR2 SMNVEV (reference sequence). CDR3 length: 15 residues. V lost 4 bases, J lost 0 bases, and 10 bases lay in between.

This chain joins TRBV5-6 and TRBJ2-2; 10 bases match TRBD2. V trimming: 2 bases; J trimming: 7 bases; junction bases outside the gene matches: 8. CDR1 is SGHDT, CDR2 YYEEEE, per germline. This CDR3 region has 16 residues. The CDR3 loop reads CASSFLTSGFHGELFF. The CDR3 DNA is TGTGCCAGCAGCTTTTTGACTAGCGGGTTTCACGGGGAGCTGTTTTTT.

The chain links TRBV19 to TRBJ2-7; no reliable D call. Germline V gives CDR1 LNHDA, CDR2 SQIVND (reference sequence). V lost 3 bases and J 6 bases, leaving 12 bases between the germline ends. This CDR3 has 13 residues. As DNA, the CDR3 is TGTGCCAGTAGTATGGGGTTTTCAGGCGAGCAGTACTTC. Its translation is CASSMGFSGEQYF.

This clonotype showed up just a few times. The chain uses TRBV5-1 and TRBJ2-1, with 11 bases fitting TRBD2. V shed 7 bases and J 8 bases; nucleotides not matched to a gene: 11. CDR3 length: 15 amino acids. Germline CDR1 reads SGHRS; CDR2 reads YFSETQ. In DNA, the CDR3 is TGCGCCAGCCGCGGGGGAATGACTAGCGGGGATGAGCAGTTCTTC. Its translation: CASRGGMTSGDEQFF.

The V gene is TRBV30, the J gene TRBJ1-1, with a weak D call TRBD1 (5 bases). The germline V gene encodes CDR1 GTSNPN and CDR2 SVGIG (reference sequence). V dropped 3 bases and J dropped 8 bases, with 16 bases sitting between them. This CDR3 has 13 amino acids. The CDR3 region is CAWRGRDLREAFF. DNA for the CDR3: TGTGCCTGGAGGGGTCGGGACTTAAGGGAAGCTTTCTTT.

At least ten counts were recorded for this clonotype. The chain carries TRBV30 and TRBJ1-5, with D unresolved. Germline CDR1 GTSNPN, CDR2 SVGIG (reference sequence). Trimming cost V 0 bases and J 3 bases, with 9 bases left between them. This CDR3 has 14 residues. CDR3 region: CAWSVLGYNQPQHF. The CDR3, as DNA: TGTGCCTGGAGTGTGTTGGGTTACAATCAGCCCCAGCATTTT.

This clonotype was seen more than once but under ten times. A much larger clone differs by one base, so this may be a read error. The rearrangement uses TRBV28 and TRBJ2-3, with unresolved D. The CDR3 loop spans 15 amino acids. Per germline, CDR1 MDHEN and CDR2 SYDVKM. Written as DNA, the CDR3 is TGTGCCAGCAGTCCTGACATCCTCCGCACAGATACGCGGTATTTT. This gives the protein CASSPDILRTDTRYF. Based on the CDR3 plus reference TRBV28 and TRBJ2-3, the full variable domain is DVKVTQSSRYLVKRTGEKVFLECVQDMDHENMFWYRQDPGLGLRLIYFSYDVKMKEKGDIPEGYSVSREKKERFSLILESASTNQTSMYLCASSPDILRTDTRYFGPGTRLTVL.

This clonotype appeared many times. The rearrangement uses TRBV9 and TRBJ2-7; D ambiguous. The germline CDR1 and CDR2 sequences are SGDLS and YYNGEE. The CDR3 extends over 14 amino acids. The V and J ends lost 3 bases and 2 bases respectively, with 12 bases between them. The CDR3 sequence: CASSARNRPYEQYF. The CDR3 DNA follows: TGTGCCAGCAGCGCCCGAAATAGGCCCTACGAGCAGTACTTC.

In its sample, this clonotype was seen many times. This chain connects TRBV9 to TRBJ2-7, with 7 bases matching TRBD1. The CDR3 spans 14 residues. Germline trimming cut 3 bases from V and 2 bases from J; bases unmatched to any gene: 5. From germline, CDR1 is SGDLS and CDR2 YYNGEE. CDR3 region: CASSAWDSPYEQYF. The CDR3 nucleotides are TGTGCCAGCAGCGCCTGGGACAGCCCCTACGAGCAGTACTTC.

This clonotype has a count of ten or more. The chain employs TRBV20-1 and TRBJ1-1; a possible D gene is TRBD1 (6 bases). V was trimmed by 4 bases and J by 4 bases, leaving 19 bases between them. CDR1 DFQATT and CDR2 SNEGSKA come from the germline V gene (reference sequence). The CDR3 length is 15 residues. In nucleotides, the CDR3 is TGCAGTGCTATTATCTACAGGGAAAGGAGCACTGAAGCTTTCTTT. Its protein product is CSAIIYRERSTEAFF.

As regards this clonotype: A read error may be the cause here, since a much bigger clone is one base away. This chain connects TRBV7-9 to TRBJ2-7, with D hard to call. The CDR3 is 15 residues long. Germline CDR1 and CDR2: SEHNR and FQNEAQ (reference sequence). CDR3 sequence: CASSLSLKGLYEKYF. Written as DNA, the CDR3 is TGTGCCAGCAGCTTATCCCTCAAGGGCCTCTACGAGAAGTACTTC.

Note on this clonotype: Given a much more abundant clone one base away, this may be a read error. The chain couples TRBV11-2 to TRBJ2-5, with D possibly TRBD1 on 6 matching bases. Trimming cost V 5 bases and J 1 base, with 14 bases left between them. Germline assignment: CDR1 SGHAT and CDR2 FQNNGV. CDR3 length equals 15 residues. The CDR3 region is CASSPGDRFQETQYF. In DNA, the CDR3 is TGTGCCAGCAGCCCAGGGGATCGATTCCAAGAGACCCAGTACTTC.

The chain links TRBV28 to TRBJ2-5, with a weak D call TRBD2 (5 bases). Deletions cut 7 bases from V and 2 bases from J, with 11 bases between. The CDR3 is made up of 13 amino acids. The V gene's germline CDR1 is MDHEN and CDR2 SYDVKM. CDR3: CASNSDLQETQYF. The DNA of the CDR3 is TGTGCCAGCAACTCGGACTTACAAGAGACCCAGTACTTC. Full variable domain (remainder filled in from reference TRBV28 and TRBJ2-5): DVKVTQSSRYLVKRTGEKVFLECVQDMDHENMFWYRQDPGLGLRLIYFSYDVKMKEKGDIPEGYSVSREKKERFSLILESASTNQTSMYLCASNSDLQETQYFGPGTRLLVL.

This rearrangement joins TRBV4-3 to TRBJ2-5; tentatively, D is TRBD2 (6 bases). The CDR3 runs to 15 residues. Germline loops: CDR1 LGHNA, CDR2 YSLEER. V was shortened by 0 bases and J by 3 bases, with 11 bases between the two germline ends. The CDR3 protein is CASSQDWRGEETQYF. CDR3 nucleotides: TGCGCCAGCAGCCAAGACTGGAGGGGAGAAGAGACCCAGTACTTC.

This sequence joins TRBV28 and TRBJ2-5; no definite D call. The V end was cut by 3 bases, the J end by 1 base, with 12 bases between. Germline assignment: CDR1 MDHEN and CDR2 SYDVKM. The CDR3 has 15 residues. The CDR3 DNA follows: TGTGCCAGCAGTTTTAGGACCCCGTCCCAAGAGACCCAGTACTTC. Translation gives CASSFRTPSQETQYF.

This clonotype was counted ten times or more. The chain combines TRBV20-1 with TRBJ2-1; the D gene is possibly TRBD2 (7 bases). Trimming took 0 bases from V and 8 from J, leaving 17 bases between them. The CDR3 sequence is 15 residues long. The V gene's germline CDR1 is DFQATT and CDR2 SNEGSKA (reference sequence). The CDR3 DNA sequence: TGCAGTGCTAGAGATCCCGGGGGGCTAAAGGATGAGCAGTTCTTC. It translates to CSARDPGGLKDEQFF.

This clonotype was seen repeatedly, ten times or more. V usage is TRBV6-6 and J usage is TRBJ2-3, with a tentative D call TRBD2 (7 bases). Trimming shortened V by 2 bases and J by 1 base, and 13 bases separated the two germline ends. The germline V gene has CDR1 MNHNY and CDR2 SVGAGI (reference sequence). This CDR3 is 16 amino acids long. CDR3 in DNA: TGTGCCAGCAGTTACATTGCGGGGGCTGGCACAGATACGCAGTATTTT. It codes for CASSYIAGAGTDTQYF.

As for this clonotype: A much bigger clone sits one base away, suggesting this may be a read error. The gene calls are TRBV5-1 and TRBJ2-7, with 9 bases identical to TRBD1. The trim removed 7 bases at V and 2 bases at J, leaving 7 bases unmatched. The CDR3 spans 14 residues. CDR1 is SGHRS and CDR2 is YFSETQ in the germline V gene. The CDR3 region is CASRSDRGPYEQYF. The CDR3 DNA is TGCGCCAGCCGATCGGACAGGGGCCCCTACGAGCAGTACTTC.

This clonotype was found many times. The chain employs TRBV5-6 and TRBJ1-1; D gene unclear. V shed 4 bases and J shed 1 base, with 8 bases lying between them. The CDR3 has 13 residues. Germline CDR1 SGHDT, CDR2 YYEEEE. CDR3 DNA: TGTGCCAGCAGCCCAACACCGAACACTGAAGCTTTCTTT. It yields the protein CASSPTPNTEAFF.

This clonotype has at least ten counts. The chain links TRBV2 to TRBJ2-4; D is ambiguous. The CDR3 consists of 13 residues. Germline V lookup: CDR1 SNHLY, CDR2 FYNNEI. Trimming removed 10 bases from V and 0 bases from J, with 10 bases in between. The DNA of the CDR3 is TGTGCCATCATGACTTTAGCCAAAAACATTCAGTACTTC. This encodes CAIMTLAKNIQYF.

Note on this clonotype: A single base separates this from a much larger clone, so it may be a read error. The CDR3, as DNA: TGTGCCAGCGGCAGCGGGACACACAACACCGGGGAGCTGTTTTTT. Amino acid sequence: CASGSGTHNTGELFF. This chain uses TRBV14 with TRBJ2-2; D is perhaps TRBD2 (7 bases). With 8 bases removed from V and 2 bases from J, the gap between germline ends came to 15 bases. This CDR3 has 15 residues. Germline lookup yields CDR1 SGHDN and CDR2 FVKESK.

This clonotype was detected a few times. The chain is built from TRBV27 and TRBJ1-6; D possibly corresponds to TRBD1 (6 bases). V dropped 10 bases and J dropped 7 bases, with 14 bases sitting between them. The germline CDR1 and CDR2 sequences are MNHEY and SMNVEV (reference sequence). This CDR3 region has 13 residues. The CDR3 sequence: CATSSRGNSPLHF. CDR3 DNA sequence: TGTGCCACCTCATCCAGGGGAAATTCACCCCTCCACTTT.

This clonotype was found many times. The chain uses TRBV5-1 and TRBJ2-7; a weak D match, TRBD1 (6 bases). V gave up 4 bases and J gave up 6 bases, with 20 bases separating them. The germline gives CDR1 SGHRS, CDR2 YFSETQ. This CDR3 comprises 15 residues. The CDR3 is CASSPYDGQGSEQYF. The CDR3 DNA reads TGCGCCAGCAGCCCCTATGACGGGCAGGGGAGCGAGCAGTACTTC.

The J gene is TRBJ2-1, the V gene TRBV29-1; TRBD2 matches at 8 bases. Germline V gene lookup returns CDR1 SQVTM and CDR2 ANQGSEA. There are 15 residues in the CDR3. Trimming removed 4 bases from V and 0 bases from J; junction bases left unmatched: 5. The CDR3 spells CSVVLAASSYNEQFF. CDR3 nucleotide sequence: TGCAGCGTTGTACTAGCGGCCAGCTCCTACAATGAGCAGTTCTTC.

This clonotype came up many times. The rearrangement links TRBV19 to TRBJ2-7; unclear D gene. The germline CDR1 and CDR2 sequences are LNHDA and SQIVND (reference sequence). This CDR3 is built from 13 residues. With 5 bases removed from V and 6 bases from J, the gap between germline ends came to 14 bases. CDR3 loop: CASSPFGSGEQYF. For the CDR3, the DNA is TGTGCCAGTAGTCCCTTCGGGTCGGGCGAGCAGTACTTC.

This clonotype has a count of ten or more. V usage is TRBV6-5 and J usage is TRBJ1-1; a possible D gene is TRBD1 (5 bases). The germline V gene has CDR1 MNHEY and CDR2 SVGAGI. V was shortened by 2 bases and J by 6 bases, with 16 bases between the two germline ends. The CDR3 spans 15 residues. This CDR3 is CASSYAWDEGAEAFF. CDR3 coding DNA: TGTGCCAGCAGTTACGCCTGGGACGAAGGGGCTGAAGCTTTCTTT.